This passage covers 20 T cell receptor beta chains from one sample sequenced in a study of blood T cell repertoires in COVID-19. Data came from immunoSEQ multiplex PCR; TCRdb stores just in-frame clones and leaves some out. There are more than 10,000 clones in the sample; about 90% occur only once, and 29% lies in the top ten. Material for sequencing was peripheral blood. These receptor sequences come from a human donor in a cohort sampled during active COVID-19.

The genes are TRBV5-1 and TRBJ1-3; TRBD1 matches at 9 bases. CDR1 is SGHRS and CDR2 is YFSETQ in the germline V gene. V lost 0 bases, J lost 5 bases, and 3 bases stayed unmatched. This CDR3 spans 15 amino acids. The CDR3 region is CASSLGGQGRNTIYF. CDR3 bases: TGCGCCAGCAGCTTGGGAGGACAGGGGAGAAACACCATATATTTT.

V is TRBV6-5 and J is TRBJ1-1, with D unresolved. Trimming took 5 bases from V and 0 from J, leaving 13 bases between them. The CDR3 consists of 15 residues. CDR1 MNHEY and CDR2 SVGAGI come from the germline V gene. CDR3 region: CASSPPAGMNTEAFF. The CDR3 DNA follows: TGTGCCAGCAGTCCCCCGGCGGGGATGAACACTGAAGCTTTCTTT.

J is TRBJ2-5 and V is TRBV19; tentatively, D is TRBD2 (6 bases). The CDR3 length is 14 residues. CDR1 is LNHDA, CDR2 SQIVND, per germline (reference sequence). The V and J ends lost 5 bases and 5 bases respectively, with 15 bases between them. CDR3 region: CASSLPSVSETQYF. The CDR3 DNA reads TGTGCCAGTAGTCTGCCTAGCGTGAGCGAGACCCAGTACTTC.

The chain employs TRBV18 and TRBJ2-2; 7 nucleotides align to TRBD2. Germline CDR1 is KGHSH and CDR2 is LQKENI. The J segment lost 7 bases and the V segment lost 3 bases, leaving 5 bases of the junction unmatched. There are 14 residues in the CDR3. The CDR3 bases are TGTGCCAGCTCACCGGCGGGGGACGTCGGGGAGCTGTTTTTT. The encoded protein is CASSPAGDVGELFF.

The chain has TRBV2 and TRBJ2-2; 8 bases fit TRBD2. This CDR3 contains 14 residues. Germline-derived CDR1 and CDR2 are SNHLY and FYNNEI. The J segment lost 2 bases and the V segment lost 11 bases, leaving 7 bases of the junction unmatched. The CDR3 spells CASGLASNTGELFF. The CDR3 DNA reads TGTGCCTCTGGACTAGCTTCTAACACCGGGGAGCTGTTTTTT.

The V gene is TRBV10-3, the J gene TRBJ2-5; TRBD2 might be the D (6 bases). Trimming shortened V by 4 bases and J by 4 bases, and 10 bases separated the two germline ends. Germline loops: CDR1 ENHRY, CDR2 SYGVKD. The CDR3 runs to 13 residues. The CDR3 here is CAISGGSGETQYF. CDR3 nucleotide sequence: TGTGCCATCAGTGGGGGTAGCGGAGAGACCCAGTACTTC.

The chain carries TRBV11-2 and TRBJ1-1; the match to TRBD1 covers 7 bases. This CDR3 is built from 14 residues. Germline CDR1 is SGHAT and CDR2 is FQNNGV. V dropped 6 bases and J dropped 1; count of bases not matched to a gene: 5. CDR3 sequence: CASRFDRANTEAFF. In DNA form, the CDR3 reads TGTGCCAGCAGGTTTGACAGGGCGAACACTGAAGCTTTCTTT.

The chain uses TRBV11-2 and TRBJ1-3, with D unclear. Germline values: CDR1 SGHAT, CDR2 FQNNGV. This CDR3 has 15 residues. The V end was cut by 0 bases, the J end by 0 bases, with 6 bases between. This CDR3 reads CASSLDTFSGNTIYF. CDR3 nucleotides: TGTGCCAGCAGCTTAGACACTTTCTCTGGAAACACCATATATTTT.

This chain joins TRBV6-5 and TRBJ1-1; D is perhaps TRBD1 (5 bases). This CDR3 has 15 residues. The germline gives CDR1 MNHEY, CDR2 SVGAGI. Trimming pared 5 bases from V and 4 bases from J, leaving 17 bases between. The CDR3 sequence: CASSPTDIRITEAFF. The CDR3 bases are TGTGCCAGCAGTCCGACGGACATAAGGATCACTGAAGCTTTCTTT.

The V call is TRBV29-1, the J call TRBJ2-3; 8 nucleotides agree with TRBD1. V shed 4 bases and J 2 bases; nucleotides not matched to a gene: 8. CDR3 size: 15 residues. CDR1 is SQVTM and CDR2 is ANQGSEA in the germline V gene. The CDR3 loop reads CSVVGQVGFTDTQYF. CDR3 nucleotides: TGCAGCGTTGTGGGACAGGTTGGCTTCACAGATACGCAGTATTTT.

V usage is TRBV20-1 and J usage is TRBJ1-5; TRBD1 agrees at 10 bases. The V and J ends lost 5 bases and 6 bases, in that order; junction bases with no gene match: 7. Germline V CDR1 and CDR2: DFQATT, SNEGSKA (reference sequence). This CDR3 contains 14 residues. The CDR3 protein is CSAGGQGVTQPQHF. The DNA of the CDR3 is TGCAGTGCTGGTGGACAGGGGGTAACTCAGCCCCAGCATTTT.

This clone has a handful of counts. The chain recombines TRBV30 with TRBJ2-5; 7 nucleotides match TRBD2. The V and J ends lost 2 bases and 4 bases, in that order; junction bases with no gene match: 13. Germline V gene sequence: CDR1 GTSNPN, CDR2 SVGIG (reference sequence). The CDR3 contains 16 residues. In nucleotides, the CDR3 is TGTGCCTGGAGTCTTGTGGGAGGGCCATGGGGAGAGACCCAGTACTTC. Amino acids: CAWSLVGGPWGETQYF.

The V gene is TRBV30, the J gene TRBJ2-7; tentative D call: TRBD2 (7 bases). Germline V gene data show CDR1 as GTSNPN and CDR2 as SVGIG (reference sequence). This CDR3 region has 12 residues. Here the CDR3 DNA reads TGTGCTTTGGGGGGGGCTCCCTACGAGCAGTACTTC. As protein: CALGGAPYEQYF.

J is TRBJ1-1 and V is TRBV3-1 (or the pseudogene TRBV3-2); 7 bases are shared with TRBD1. Germline V gene sequence: CDR1 LGHDT, CDR2 YNNKEL (reference sequence). V lost 3 bases and J lost 11; bases outside the gene matches: 15. The CDR3 has 15 amino acids. The CDR3 protein is CASSQDAGGLLGAFF. The DNA for the CDR3 is TGTGCCAGCAGCCAGGATGCAGGGGGGTTATTGGGGGCTTTCTTT.

The rearrangement links TRBV3-1 (or the pseudogene TRBV3-2) to TRBJ2-1; 15 bases agree with TRBD2. The CDR3 loop spans 22 amino acids. CDR1 LGHDT and CDR2 YNNKEL come from the germline V gene (reference sequence). V was clipped by 4 bases and J by 10 bases; unmatched bases: 26. DNA for the CDR3: TGTGCCAGCAGCCCGGGCGGGGGGCCAGGACTAGCGGGAGGGATCTCGCCCCAAGAGCAGTTCTTC. Translated: CASSPGGGPGLAGGISPQEQFF.

The chain uses TRBV29-1 and TRBJ2-7, with TRBD1 as a possible D gene (5 bases). The CDR3 extends over 12 amino acids. The V gene's germline CDR1 is SQVTM and CDR2 ANQGSEA. V gave up 5 bases and J gave up 1 base, with 9 bases separating them. The CDR3 bases are TGCAGCGTTCAATCAGGGTCCTACGAGCAGTACTTC. Protein: CSVQSGSYEQYF.

The chain joins TRBV6-4 to TRBJ2-3, with 12 bases matching TRBD2. Losses at the gene ends were 6 bases for V and 0 bases for J; bases not matched to a gene: 13. The CDR3 runs 19 residues. Germline assignment: CDR1 MRHNA and CDR2 SNTAGT. This CDR3 is CASRTTSGGLLRSTDTQYF. The CDR3, as DNA: TGTGCCAGCAGGACGACTAGCGGGGGCCTCCTTCGAAGCACAGATACGCAGTATTTT.

The V call is TRBV18, the J call TRBJ2-6; D possibly corresponds to TRBD1 (6 bases). Germline assignment: CDR1 KGHSH and CDR2 LQKENI. V was pared by 1 base and J by 0 bases, with 13 bases between. The CDR3 covers 18 residues. The CDR3 nucleotides are TGTGCCAGCTCACCACTAAGCCTACAGGGCTCTGGGGCCAACGTCCTGACTTTC. It specifies CASSPLSLQGSGANVLTF.

The DNA of the CDR3 is TGTGCCAGCAGCTTCAAGACAGGCTCTGGAAACACCATATATTTT. Its protein is CASSFKTGSGNTIYF. The rearrangement links TRBV7-2 to TRBJ1-3; the D gene is possibly TRBD1 (6 bases). The V end lost 3 bases, the J end lost 0 bases, and 9 bases lay between the germline ends. The CDR3 is 15 amino acids. Germline lookup yields CDR1 SGHTA and CDR2 FQGNSA.

V usage is TRBV13 and J usage is TRBJ1-3; possible D gene TRBD1, 5 bases. The CDR3 has 11 amino acids. Germline V lookup: CDR1 PRHDT, CDR2 FYEKMQ (reference sequence). The V end was cut by 5 bases, the J end by 8 bases, with 7 bases between. DNA for the CDR3: TGTGCCAGCAGCCCGGGGGACACCATATATTTT. Translated, it gives CASSPGDTIYF.